These T cell receptor beta chains were read from a single sample in a study of Tregs in tolerant kidney transplant recipients. Clones were read by immunoSEQ multiplex PCR, and TCRdb kept only the in-frame ones, dropping some. The sample includes about 240,000 clones, 80% to 85% of them seen just once. The specimen sequenced was CD4+ T cells from blood. The receptor source for this set is a human donor in good health. The CDR3 runs from the conserved cysteine through the conserved F or W. Each record gives: clone size, D gene, V gene, J gene, CDR3 DNA, CDR3 protein. A D gene is named only where the DNA matches it firmly. Clone size, where shown, is once, few, many, or a class for clones that have expanded.

clone size: NA
D gene: TRBD2
V gene: TRBV27
J gene: TRBJ2-2
CDR3 DNA: TGTGCCAGCACCGGGACTAGCAACACCGGGGAGCTGTTTTTT
CDR3 protein: CASTGTSNTGELFF

clone size: NA
D gene: TRBD2
V gene: TRBV5-4
J gene: TRBJ2-5
CDR3 DNA: TGTGCCAGCAGCTTGGGTGGCGGGAGGGGCTTTGAGGAAGAGACCCAGTACTTC
CDR3 protein: CASSLGGGRGFEEETQYF

clone size: few
D gene: NA
V gene: TRBV10-3
J gene: TRBJ1-1
CDR3 DNA: TGTGCCATCAGGGAAACGCGGTTTGAAGCTTTCTTT
CDR3 protein: CAIRETRFEAFF

clone size: NA
D gene: NA
V gene: TRBV14
J gene: TRBJ2-1
CDR3 DNA: TGTGCCAGCAGCCAACGTCGGTACAATGAGCAGTTCTTC
CDR3 protein: CASSQRRYNEQFF

clone size: NA
D gene: NA
V gene: TRBV6-1
J gene: TRBJ2-2
CDR3 DNA: TGTGCCAGCAGTGAATACACCGGGGAGCTGTTTTTT
CDR3 protein: CASSEYTGELFF

clone size: NA
D gene: TRBD1
V gene: TRBV9
J gene: TRBJ1-2
CDR3 DNA: TGTGCCAGCAGCGTAGGCGGAGGGGGCGCAAATAACTATGGCTACACCTTC
CDR3 protein: CASSVGGGGANNYGYTF

clone size: NA
D gene: TRBD2
V gene: TRBV12-5
J gene: TRBJ2-3
CDR3 DNA: TGTGCTAGTGGTTTGGTATCAGAGCGGGACTGGAACACAGATACGCAGTATTTT
CDR3 protein: CASGLVSERDWNTDTQYF

clone size: NA
D gene: NA
V gene: TRBV5-1
J gene: TRBJ2-5
CDR3 DNA: TGCGCCAGCAGCTTAGGGCTACAAGAGACCCAGTACTTC
CDR3 protein: CASSLGLQETQYF

clone size: NA
D gene: NA
V gene: TRBV2
J gene: TRBJ2-7
CDR3 DNA: TGTGCCAGCAGTCCTCAGGGGCCTGATGGGTACGAGCAGTACTTC
CDR3 protein: CASSPQGPDGYEQYF

clone size: NA
D gene: NA
V gene: TRBV6-5
J gene: TRBJ1-5
CDR3 DNA: TGTGCCAACACACCGGATAGCAATCAGCCCAAGCATTTT
CDR3 protein: CANTPDSNQPKHF

clone size: NA
D gene: TRBD1
V gene: TRBV10-3
J gene: TRBJ1-5
CDR3 DNA: TGTGCCATCAGTGGACAGGGGATTGGTCAGCCCCAGCATTTT
CDR3 protein: CAISGQGIGQPQHF

clone size: NA
D gene: NA
V gene: TRBV5-5
J gene: TRBJ1-1
CDR3 DNA: TGTGCCAGCAGCTCCCGGGGGCAGGCCACTGAAGCTTTCTTT
CDR3 protein: CASSSRGQATEAFF

clone size: once
D gene: NA
V gene: TRBV20-1
J gene: TRBJ1-1
CDR3 DNA: TGCAGTGCTGGGAACACTGAAGCTTTCTTT
CDR3 protein: CSAGNTEAFF

clone size: NA
D gene: NA
V gene: TRBV19
J gene: TRBJ1-1
CDR3 DNA: TGTGCCAGTAGTAGGAATCAGATGAACACTGAAGCTTTCTTT
CDR3 protein: CASSRNQMNTEAFF

clone size: NA
D gene: NA
V gene: TRBV6-1
J gene: TRBJ2-7
CDR3 DNA: TGTGCCAGCAGTGAAACTCGCGCTCGGGAGCAGTACTTC
CDR3 protein: CASSETRAREQYF

clone size: NA
D gene: TRBD2
V gene: TRBV5-1
J gene: TRBJ2-3
CDR3 DNA: TGCGCCAGCAGCTCGGATAGCGGGGGGACCGGAGATACGCAGTATTTT
CDR3 protein: CASSSDSGGTGDTQYF

clone size: NA
D gene: TRBD2
V gene: TRBV5-1
J gene: TRBJ2-1
CDR3 DNA: TGCGCCAGCAGCCGTAATATAGCGGGAGGGCCGAGTTTGTACAATGAGCAGTTCTTC
CDR3 protein: CASSRNIAGGPSLYNEQFF

clone size: few
D gene: NA
V gene: TRBV4-1
J gene: TRBJ2-7
CDR3 DNA: TGCGCCAGCAGCCAAGGGTGGGCTGCAGAACAGTACTTC
CDR3 protein: CASSQGWAAEQYF

clone size: once
D gene: TRBD1
V gene: TRBV10-2
J gene: TRBJ1-2
CDR3 DNA: TGCGCCAGCAGTGCCGACAGGGTTTATGGCTACACCTTC
CDR3 protein: CASSADRVYGYTF

clone size: NA
D gene: NA
V gene: TRBV5-6
J gene: TRBJ1-4
CDR3 DNA: TGTGCCAGCGCGCGCGGCGGGGTACGAGAAAAACTGTTTTTT
CDR3 protein: CASARGGVREKLFF

clone size: NA
D gene: NA
V gene: TRBV6-5
J gene: TRBJ2-2
CDR3 DNA: TGTGCCAGCAGTTATTCGGCCACCGGGGAGCTGTTTTTT
CDR3 protein: CASSYSATGELFF

clone size: NA
D gene: TRBD1
V gene: TRBV18
J gene: TRBJ2-2
CDR3 DNA: TGTGCCAGCTCATCCGGGACAGGGAACACCGGGGAGCTGTTTTTT
CDR3 protein: CASSSGTGNTGELFF

clone size: NA
D gene: NA
V gene: TRBV2
J gene: TRBJ1-4
CDR3 DNA: TGTGCCAGCAGTTTTCGGGGCGGGAGTGGTGAAAAACTGTTTTTT
CDR3 protein: CASSFRGGSGEKLFF

clone size: NA
D gene: TRBD2
V gene: TRBV9
J gene: TRBJ2-2
CDR3 DNA: TGTGCCAGCAGCGGCCCGACTCCGCGGGGGGCGTTCGGGGAGCTGTTTTTT
CDR3 protein: CASSGPTPRGAFGELFF

clone size: NA
D gene: TRBD1
V gene: TRBV19
J gene: TRBJ1-2
CDR3 DNA: TGTGCCAGTAGTACCAACAGGGGAGGCTATGGCTACACCTTC
CDR3 protein: CASSTNRGGYGYTF

clone size: NA
D gene: NA
V gene: TRBV25-1
J gene: TRBJ1-3
CDR3 DNA: TGTGCCAGCAGTGAATCCCAGGGGTCTGGAAACACCATATATTTT
CDR3 protein: CASSESQGSGNTIYF

clone size: once
D gene: TRBD1
V gene: TRBV2
J gene: TRBJ1-5
CDR3 DNA: TGTGCCAGCAGAAAGGGACAGGGGACGACTTATAGCAATCAGCCCCAGCATTTT
CDR3 protein: CASRKGQGTTYSNQPQHF

clone size: NA
D gene: NA
V gene: TRBV18
J gene: TRBJ1-1
CDR3 DNA: TGTGCCAGCTCCCAATCGGAAAGGGGGACTGAAGCTTTCTTT
CDR3 protein: CASSQSERGTEAFF

clone size: once
D gene: NA
V gene: TRBV21-1
J gene: TRBJ1-4
CDR3 DNA: TGTGCCAGCAGCAGATTGCCGGGACAAGGGAATGAAAAACTGTTTTTT
CDR3 protein: CASSRLPGQGNEKLFF

clone size: NA
D gene: TRBD2
V gene: TRBV7-3
J gene: TRBJ2-3
CDR3 DNA: TGTGCCAGCAGCCCGGGGCGGGGGGGCACAGATACGCAGTATTTT
CDR3 protein: CASSPGRGGTDTQYF

clone size: NA
D gene: TRBD2
V gene: TRBV25-1
J gene: TRBJ2-3
CDR3 DNA: TGTGCCAGCAGTAGGGGACTAGCGGTTCCCACGAGCACAGATACGCAGTATTTT
CDR3 protein: CASSRGLAVPTSTDTQYF

clone size: NA
D gene: NA
V gene: TRBV5-4
J gene: TRBJ1-4
CDR3 DNA: TGTGCCAGCAGCCCGGGACCCAGTACCGCAACTAATGAAAAACTGTTTTTT
CDR3 protein: CASSPGPSTATNEKLFF

clone size: NA
D gene: NA
V gene: TRBV19
J gene: TRBJ1-5
CDR3 DNA: TGTGCCAGTAGTATTAAGGACACCAATCAGCCCCAGCATTTT
CDR3 protein: CASSIKDTNQPQHF